One sample yielded the 9 T cell receptor beta chains listed below, sequenced in a study of monozygotic twins with inflammatory bowel disease. TCRdb reprocessed the 5' RACE reads and reports one entry per CDR3 protein, with no DNA. The listing records some 160,000 distinct CDR3 sequences. Specimen: blood. The receptors stem from a human donor with ulcerative colitis or Crohn's disease, or a healthy co-twin of an affected twin (not recorded which).

V gene TRBV12-3 or TRBV12-4 combines with J gene TRBJ1-3. The CDR3 covers 15 residues. The CDR3 here is CASKRASPSGNTIYF.

V is TRBV11-2 and J is TRBJ2-7. CDR3 length: 15 residues. CDR1 and CDR2 from the germline V gene are SGHAT and FQNNGV. The CDR3 sequence is CASSLDFSGWYEQYF.

The V and J genes are TRBV9 and TRBJ2-1; lacking DNA, the TRBD1 call made by TCRdb goes unchecked. CDR3 size: 16 residues. CDR1 is SGDLS and CDR2 is YYNGEE in the germline V gene. Here the CDR3 reads CASSAPSGHDYNEQFF.

CDR3 residues: CASSLGQGKGETQYF. This sequence joins TRBV7-2 and TRBJ2-5; the D call of TRBD1 rests on TCRdb alone, since no DNA is present to check it. The length of the CDR3 is 15 residues. Germline lookup yields CDR1 SGHTA and CDR2 FQGNSA.

The chain is built from TRBV7-9 and TRBJ1-3. The V gene's germline CDR1 is SEHNR and CDR2 FQNEAQ (reference sequence). The CDR3 is 17 residues long. CDR3 in amino acids: CASSLGAGREAGNTIYF.

CDR3: CASSLVALRGYNEQFF. The chain uses TRBV11-1 and TRBJ2-1; lacking DNA, the TRBD1 call made by TCRdb goes unchecked. Germline V gene lookup returns CDR1 SGHAT and CDR2 FQDESV (reference sequence). The length of the CDR3 is 16 residues.

V gene TRBV10-3 combines with J gene TRBJ2-2; TCRdb proposes TRBD2, but this gene call is untestable without DNA. Germline V lookup: CDR1 ENHRY, CDR2 SYGVKD. CDR3 length: 15 residues. The CDR3 here is CATAGSGTNTGELFF.

CDR3 sequence reads: CASSAGGGANTEAFF. The chain employs TRBV5-4 and TRBJ1-1. The germline CDR1 and CDR2 sequences are SGHNT and YYREEE (reference sequence). This CDR3 has 15 amino acids.

The J gene is TRBJ1-3, the V gene TRBV28; the D call of TRBD1 rests on TCRdb alone, since no DNA is present to check it. The CDR3 totals 17 residues. The V gene's germline CDR1 is MDHEN and CDR2 SYDVKM. This CDR3 reads CASRVPEGGRRGNTIYF.